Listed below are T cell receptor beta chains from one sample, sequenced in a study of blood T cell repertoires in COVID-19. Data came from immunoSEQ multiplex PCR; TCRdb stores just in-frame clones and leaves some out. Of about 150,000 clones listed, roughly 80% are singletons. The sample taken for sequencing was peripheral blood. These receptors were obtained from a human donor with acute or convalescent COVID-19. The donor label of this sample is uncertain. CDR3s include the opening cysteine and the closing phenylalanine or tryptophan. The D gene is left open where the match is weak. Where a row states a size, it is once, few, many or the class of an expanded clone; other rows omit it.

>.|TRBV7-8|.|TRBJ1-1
TGTGCCAGCAGCTTAGACCTAGTAGCTGAAGCTTTCTTT
CASSLDLVAEAFF
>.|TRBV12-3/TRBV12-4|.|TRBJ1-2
TGTGCCAGCACCCCCGGGGGGAATGGCTACACCTTC
CASTPGGNGYTF
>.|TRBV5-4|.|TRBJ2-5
TGTGCCAGCAGCGGAACCGGACGGGGAGAAGAGACCCAGTACTTC
CASSGTGRGEETQYF
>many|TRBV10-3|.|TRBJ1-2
TGTGCCATCAGTGAGTCCCCGACAGGAACTAACTATGGCTACACCTTC
CAISESPTGTNYGYTF
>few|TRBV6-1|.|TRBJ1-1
TGTGCCAGCAGTGAAGCGACTGGAGTTCAAGAAGCTTTCTTT
CASSEATGVQEAFF
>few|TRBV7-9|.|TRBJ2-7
TGTGCCAGCAGCTTAGTGGACCGGGGTACCTACGAGCAGTACTTC
CASSLVDRGTYEQYF
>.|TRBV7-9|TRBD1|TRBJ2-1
TGTGCCAGCAGCTTAGGACAGGGAATCTCCGGCAATGAGCAGTTCTTC
CASSLGQGISGNEQFF
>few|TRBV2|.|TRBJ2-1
TGTGCCAGCGAAGCTAGGAATGAGCAGTTCTTC
CASEARNEQFF
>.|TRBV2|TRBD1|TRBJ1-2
TGTGCCAGCAGAGTCGACAGGGGTTCTAACTATGGCTACACCTTC
CASRVDRGSNYGYTF
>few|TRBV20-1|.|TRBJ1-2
TGCAGTTTGGGGACAATCTATGGCTACACCTTC
CSLGTIYGYTF
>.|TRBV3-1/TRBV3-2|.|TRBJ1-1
TGTGCCAGCAGCCAAGGTAAATCCACTGAAGCTTTCTTT
CASSQGKSTEAFF
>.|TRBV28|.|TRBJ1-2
TGTGCCAGCGGGACTCACGCCGGAGCTAACTATGGCTACACCTTC
CASGTHAGANYGYTF
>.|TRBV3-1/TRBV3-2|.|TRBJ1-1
TGTGCCAGCAGCCAAGATCCAGGAATCTACGTAGCTTTCTTT
CASSQDPGIYVAFF
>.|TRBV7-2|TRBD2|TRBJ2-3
TGTGCCAGCAGTTTTCGGGCAGCGGGGTACACAGATACGCAGTATTTT
CASSFRAAGYTDTQYF
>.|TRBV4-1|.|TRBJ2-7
TGCGCCAGCAGCCAAGCGCAACAGGGCGGGTCCTACGAGCAGTACTTC
CASSQAQQGGSYEQYF
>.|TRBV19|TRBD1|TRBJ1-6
TGTGCCAGTAGTATGCAGGGGGCCGGTTCACCCCTCCACTTT
CASSMQGAGSPLHF
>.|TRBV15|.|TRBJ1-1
TGTGCCACCAGCAGAGATGGACAGCATGAAGCTTTCTTT
CATSRDGQHEAFF
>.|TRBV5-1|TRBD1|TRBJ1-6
TGCGCCAGCAGCATACGGACAGGGGCGTCCTCACCCCTCCACTTT
CASSIRTGASSPLHF
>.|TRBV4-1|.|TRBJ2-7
TGCGCCAGCAGCAATGTGGACGGAGGGAACCTCTACGAGCAGTACTTC
CASSNVDGGNLYEQYF
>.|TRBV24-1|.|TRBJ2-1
TGTGCCACCAGTGGTCTAACGCGGGGCCCCGGGTACAATGAGCAGTTCTTC
CATSGLTRGPGYNEQFF
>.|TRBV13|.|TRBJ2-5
TGTGCCAGCAGCTTGAGGGATGGCGAGACCCAGTACTTC
CASSLRDGETQYF
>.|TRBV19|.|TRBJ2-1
TGTGCCAGTAGGCGGGGGCGGACCCTTGGCAATGAGCAGTTCTTC
CASRRGRTLGNEQFF
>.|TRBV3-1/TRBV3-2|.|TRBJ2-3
TGTGCCAGCAGCCAAGCCGCACAGACCACAGATACGCAGTATTTT
CASSQAAQTTDTQYF
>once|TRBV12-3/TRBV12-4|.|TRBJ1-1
TGTGCCAGCAGTCCAGGCGTAGGGGCTGAAGCTTTCTTT
CASSPGVGAEAFF
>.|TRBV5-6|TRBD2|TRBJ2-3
TGTGCCAGCAGCTTGGCCGGGACTAATGTGGATACGCAGTATTTT
CASSLAGTNVDTQYF
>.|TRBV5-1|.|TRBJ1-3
TGCGCCAGCAGCTGGGACTTAATCTCTGGAAACACCATATATTTT
CASSWDLISGNTIYF
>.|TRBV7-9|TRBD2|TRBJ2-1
TGTGCCAGCAGCTTCCCGGGACTAGCGTGGAAGGAGCAGTTCTTC
CASSFPGLAWKEQFF
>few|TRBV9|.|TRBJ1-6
TGTGCCAGCAGCAAACAGGGATTGTGGGATGATAATTCACCCCTCCACTTT
CASSKQGLWDDNSPLHF
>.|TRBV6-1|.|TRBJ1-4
TGTGCCAGCAGTGAAACCCCCGGGGTGGGTGAAAAACTGTTTTTT
CASSETPGVGEKLFF
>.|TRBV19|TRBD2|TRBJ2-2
TGTGCCACCCCACGATTGGGGCACGCGACTAGCGGGGAAACCGGGGAGCTGTTTTTT
CATPRLGHATSGETGELFF
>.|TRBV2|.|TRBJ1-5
TGTGCCAGCAGTCTGGTTGGACAGATTAATCAGCCCCAGCATTTT
CASSLVGQINQPQHF
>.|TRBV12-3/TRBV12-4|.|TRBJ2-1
TGTGCCAGCAGCGTTGGGCGCCTGGAATGGTTCTTC
CASSVGRLEWFF
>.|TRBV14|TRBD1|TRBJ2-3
TGTGCCAGCAGCCCGGGGACAGGACCCACAGATACGCAGTATTTT
CASSPGTGPTDTQYF
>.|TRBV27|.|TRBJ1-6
TGTGCCAGCAGCAGCGGTTGGGAATCACCCCTCCACTTT
CASSSGWESPLHF
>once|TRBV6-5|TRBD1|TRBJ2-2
TGTGCCAGCAGTTGGACAGGGGTCTTTAAGGGGGAGCTGTTTTTT
CASSWTGVFKGELFF
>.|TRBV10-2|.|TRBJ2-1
TGCGCCAGCAGCCCAGGATCGAACTCCTACAATGAGCAGTTCTTC
CASSPGSNSYNEQFF
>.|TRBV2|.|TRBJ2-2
TGTGCCAGCCGAGGACAGCTGAACACCGGGGAGCTGTTTTTT
CASRGQLNTGELFF
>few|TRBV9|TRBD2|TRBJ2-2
TGTGCCAGCAGCGAGTGGGGACTATGGAAGTCCGGGGAGCTGTTTTTT
CASSEWGLWKSGELFF
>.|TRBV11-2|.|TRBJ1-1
TGTGCCAGCAGCTTAGTTACAAAGAACACTGAAGCTTTCTTT
CASSLVTKNTEAFF
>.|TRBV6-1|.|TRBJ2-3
TGTGCCAGCAGTGAGGGGGGGGGCGCAGATACGCAGTATTTT
CASSEGGGADTQYF
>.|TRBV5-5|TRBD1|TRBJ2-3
TGTGCCAGCAGCCTCGGACAGGTCAAGGATACGCAGTATTTT
CASSLGQVKDTQYF
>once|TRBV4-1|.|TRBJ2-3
TGCGCCAGCAGCCAAGATAGGAGGAGGGGCCAATATTCGGATACGCAGTATTTT
CASSQDRRRGQYSDTQYF
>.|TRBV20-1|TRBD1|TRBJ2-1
TGCAGTGCTAGTGCCCTTCCGGGACAGACCTACAATGAGCAGTTCTTC
CSASALPGQTYNEQFF
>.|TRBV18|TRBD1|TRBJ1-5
TGTGCCAGCTCACAGACAGGGAGTCAGCCCCAGCATTTT
CASSQTGSQPQHF
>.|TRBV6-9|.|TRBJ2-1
TGTGCCAGCAGTTATAGCCCTGGACAGTCCTACAATGAGCAGTTCTTC
CASSYSPGQSYNEQFF
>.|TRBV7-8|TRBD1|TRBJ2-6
TGTGCCAGCAGCTCGACAGGGGGCGCTGGGGCCAACGTCCTGACTTTC
CASSSTGGAGANVLTF
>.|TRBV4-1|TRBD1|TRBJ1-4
TGCGCCAGCAGCCAACAGGGGGATGAAAAACTGTTTTTT
CASSQQGDEKLFF
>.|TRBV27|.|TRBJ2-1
TGTGCCAGCACCCTCGACAGAAGAAGGGAGCAGTTCTTC
CASTLDRRREQFF
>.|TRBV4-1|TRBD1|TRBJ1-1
TGCGCCAGCAGCCCCGCGGGTCAGGGGGTTTCTGAAGCTTTCTTT
CASSPAGQGVSEAFF
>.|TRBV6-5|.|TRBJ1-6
TGTGCCAGCATGAGGGACTCCTGGGGTAATTCACCCCTCCACTTT
CASMRDSWGNSPLHF
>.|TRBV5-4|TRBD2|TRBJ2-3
TGTGCCAGCAGGCGGAGGACTAGCGGAGAGGCAACAGATACGCAGTATTTT
CASRRRTSGEATDTQYF